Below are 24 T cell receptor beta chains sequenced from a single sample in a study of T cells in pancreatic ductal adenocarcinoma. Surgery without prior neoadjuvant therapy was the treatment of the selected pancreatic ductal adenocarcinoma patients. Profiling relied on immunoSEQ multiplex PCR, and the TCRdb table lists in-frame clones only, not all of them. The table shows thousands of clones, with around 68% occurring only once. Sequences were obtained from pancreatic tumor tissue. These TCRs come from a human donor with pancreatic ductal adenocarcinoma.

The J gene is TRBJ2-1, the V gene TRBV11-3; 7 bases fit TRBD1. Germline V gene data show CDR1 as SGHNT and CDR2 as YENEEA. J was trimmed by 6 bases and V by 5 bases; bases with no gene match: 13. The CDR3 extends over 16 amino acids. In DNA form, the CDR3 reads TGTGCCAGCAGCGTCCCCAAGGGACAGCATCTCAATGAGCAGTTCTTC. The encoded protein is CASSVPKGQHLNEQFF.

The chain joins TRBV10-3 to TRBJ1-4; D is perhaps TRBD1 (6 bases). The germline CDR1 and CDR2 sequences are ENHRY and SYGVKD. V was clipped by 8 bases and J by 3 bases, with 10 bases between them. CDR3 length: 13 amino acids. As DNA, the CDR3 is TGTGCCATCGGGGCAGGGGCTAATGAAAAACTGTTTTTT. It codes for CAIGAGANEKLFF.

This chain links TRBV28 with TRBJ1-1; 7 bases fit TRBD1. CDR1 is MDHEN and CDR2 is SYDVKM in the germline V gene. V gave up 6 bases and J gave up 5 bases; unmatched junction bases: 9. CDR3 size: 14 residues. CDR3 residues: CASSLDRAWTEAFF. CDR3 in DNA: TGTGCCAGCAGCCTCGACAGGGCGTGGACTGAAGCTTTCTTT.

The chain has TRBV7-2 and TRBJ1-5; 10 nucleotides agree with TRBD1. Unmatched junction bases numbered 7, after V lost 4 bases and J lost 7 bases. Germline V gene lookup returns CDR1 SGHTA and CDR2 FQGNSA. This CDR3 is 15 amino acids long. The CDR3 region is CASSSRTGGGQPQHF. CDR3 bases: TGTGCCAGCAGCTCCCGGACAGGGGGTGGCCAGCCCCAGCATTTT.

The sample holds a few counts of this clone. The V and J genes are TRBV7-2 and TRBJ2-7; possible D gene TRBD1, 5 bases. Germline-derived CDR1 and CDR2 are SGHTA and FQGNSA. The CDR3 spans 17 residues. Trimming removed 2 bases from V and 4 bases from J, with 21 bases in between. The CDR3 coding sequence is TGTGCCAGCAGCTTACCCCCCTCCAGGGTCCTCGCATACGAGCAGTACTTC. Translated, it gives CASSLPPSRVLAYEQYF. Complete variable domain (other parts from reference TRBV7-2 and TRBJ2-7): GAGVSQSPSNKVTEKGKDVELRCDPISGHTALYWYRQSLGQGLEFLIYFQGNSAPDKSGLPSDRFSAERTGGSVSTLTIQRTQQEDSAVYLCASSLPPSRVLAYEQYFGPGTRLTVT.

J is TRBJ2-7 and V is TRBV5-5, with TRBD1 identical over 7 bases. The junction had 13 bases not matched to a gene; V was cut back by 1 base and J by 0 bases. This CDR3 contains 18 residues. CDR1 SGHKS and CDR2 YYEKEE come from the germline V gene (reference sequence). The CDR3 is CASSLLLHRGRSSYEQYF. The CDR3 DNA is TGTGCCAGCAGCTTGTTACTTCACAGGGGTAGGAGCTCCTACGAGCAGTACTTC.

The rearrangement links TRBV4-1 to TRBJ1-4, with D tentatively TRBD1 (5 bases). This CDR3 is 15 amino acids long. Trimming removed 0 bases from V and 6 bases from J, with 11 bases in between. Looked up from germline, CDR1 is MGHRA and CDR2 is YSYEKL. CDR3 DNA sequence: TGCGCCAGCAGCCAAGATCAGGGTAGGGATGAAAAACTGTTTTTT. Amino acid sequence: CASSQDQGRDEKLFF.

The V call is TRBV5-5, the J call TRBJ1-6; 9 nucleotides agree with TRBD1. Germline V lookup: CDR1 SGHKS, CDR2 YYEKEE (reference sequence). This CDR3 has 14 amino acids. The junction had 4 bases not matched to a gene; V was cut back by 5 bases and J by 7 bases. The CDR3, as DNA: TGTGCCAGCAGTTCGGACAGGGGAAATTCACCCCTCCACTTT. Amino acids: CASSSDRGNSPLHF.

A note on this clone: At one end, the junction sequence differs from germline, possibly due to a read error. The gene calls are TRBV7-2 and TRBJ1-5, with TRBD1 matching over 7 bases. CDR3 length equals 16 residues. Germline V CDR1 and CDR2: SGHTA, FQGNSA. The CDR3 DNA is TGTGCCGGCAGCTGGGGGGCAGGGGGATCTCTTCAGCCCCAGCATTTT. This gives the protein CAGSWGAGGSLQPQHF.

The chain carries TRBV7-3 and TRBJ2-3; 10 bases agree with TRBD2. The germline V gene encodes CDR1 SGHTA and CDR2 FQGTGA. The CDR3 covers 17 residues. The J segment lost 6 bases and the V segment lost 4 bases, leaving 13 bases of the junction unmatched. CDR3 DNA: TGTGCCAGCAGCTCCCCCCGGGCTAGCGGGGGCTCGGATACGCAGTATTTT. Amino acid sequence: CASSSPRASGGSDTQYF.

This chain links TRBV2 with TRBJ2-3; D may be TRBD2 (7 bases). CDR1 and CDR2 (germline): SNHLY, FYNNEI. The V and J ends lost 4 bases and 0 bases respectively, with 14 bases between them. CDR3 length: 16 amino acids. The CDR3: CASSVAGATSTDTQYF. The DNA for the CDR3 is TGTGCCAGCAGTGTGGCGGGGGCCACAAGCACAGATACGCAGTATTTT. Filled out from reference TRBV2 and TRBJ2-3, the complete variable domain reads EPEVTQTPSHQVTQMGQEVILRCVPISNHLYFYWYRQILGQKVEFLVSFYNNEISEKSEIFDDQFSVERPDGSNFTLKIRSTKLEDSAMYFCASSVAGATSTDTQYFGPGTRLTVL.

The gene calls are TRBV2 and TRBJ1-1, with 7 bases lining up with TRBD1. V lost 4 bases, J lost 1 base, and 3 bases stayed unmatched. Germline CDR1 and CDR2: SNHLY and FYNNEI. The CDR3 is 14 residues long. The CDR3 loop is CASSVGDRNTEAFF. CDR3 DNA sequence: TGTGCCAGCAGTGTTGGGGACAGGAACACTGAAGCTTTCTTT.

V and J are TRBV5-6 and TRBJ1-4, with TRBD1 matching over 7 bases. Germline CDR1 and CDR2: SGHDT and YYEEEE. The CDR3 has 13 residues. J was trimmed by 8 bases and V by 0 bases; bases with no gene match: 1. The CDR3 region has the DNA TGTGCCAGCAGCTTGGACAGGGGCGAAAAACTGTTTTTT. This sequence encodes CASSLDRGEKLFF.

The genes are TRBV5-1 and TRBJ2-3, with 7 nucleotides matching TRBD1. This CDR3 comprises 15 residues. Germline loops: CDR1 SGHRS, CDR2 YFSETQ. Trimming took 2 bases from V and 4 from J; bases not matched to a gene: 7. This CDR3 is CASSLPGQQADTQYF. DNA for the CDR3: TGCGCCAGCAGCTTACCGGGACAGCAGGCAGATACGCAGTATTTT.

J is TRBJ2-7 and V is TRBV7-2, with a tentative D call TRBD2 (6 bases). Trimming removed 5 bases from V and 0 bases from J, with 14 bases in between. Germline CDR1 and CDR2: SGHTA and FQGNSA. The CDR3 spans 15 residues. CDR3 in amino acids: CASSPGPGSSYEQYF. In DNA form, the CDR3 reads TGTGCCAGCAGCCCGGGGCCCGGGAGCTCCTACGAGCAGTACTTC.

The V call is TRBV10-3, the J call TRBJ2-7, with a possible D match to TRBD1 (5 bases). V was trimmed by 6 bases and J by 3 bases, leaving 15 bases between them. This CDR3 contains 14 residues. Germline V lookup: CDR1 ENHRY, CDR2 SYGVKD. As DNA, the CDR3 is TGTGCCATCAGCACACAAGGACACCACTACGAGCAGTACTTC. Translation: CAISTQGHHYEQYF.

CDR3 nucleotides: TGTGCCAGCAGCCTACTAGCGGGGGCCTACAATGAGCAGTTCTTC. The encoded protein is CASSLLAGAYNEQFF. The gene calls are TRBV7-3 and TRBJ2-1; 11 nucleotides match TRBD2. The CDR3 extends over 15 amino acids. V lost 5 bases and J lost 2; bases outside the gene matches: 2. Germline V gene lookup returns CDR1 SGHTA and CDR2 FQGTGA.

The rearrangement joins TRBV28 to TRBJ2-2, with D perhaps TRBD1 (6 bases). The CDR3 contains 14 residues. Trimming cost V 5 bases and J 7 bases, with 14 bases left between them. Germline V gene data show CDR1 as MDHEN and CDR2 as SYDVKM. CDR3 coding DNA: TGTGCCAGCAGTCCTGGACAGACATACGGGGAGCTGTTTTTT. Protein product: CASSPGQTYGELFF. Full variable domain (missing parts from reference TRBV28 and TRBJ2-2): DVKVTQSSRYLVKRTGEKVFLECVQDMDHENMFWYRQDPGLGLRLIYFSYDVKMKEKGDIPEGYSVSREKKERFSLILESASTNQTSMYLCASSPGQTYGELFFGEGSRLTVL.

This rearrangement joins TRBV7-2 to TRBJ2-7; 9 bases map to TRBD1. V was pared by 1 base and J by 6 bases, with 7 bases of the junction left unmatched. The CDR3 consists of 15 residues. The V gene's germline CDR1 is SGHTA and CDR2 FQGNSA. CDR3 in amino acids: CASSLDGDRVFEQYF. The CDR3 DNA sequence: TGTGCCAGCAGCTTAGATGGGGACAGGGTTTTCGAGCAGTACTTC.

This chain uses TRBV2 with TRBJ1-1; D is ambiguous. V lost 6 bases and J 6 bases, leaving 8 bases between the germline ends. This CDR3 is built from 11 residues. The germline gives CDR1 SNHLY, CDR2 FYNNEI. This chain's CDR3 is CASRYSSEAFF. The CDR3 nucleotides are TGTGCCAGCAGATACAGTTCTGAAGCTTTCTTT.

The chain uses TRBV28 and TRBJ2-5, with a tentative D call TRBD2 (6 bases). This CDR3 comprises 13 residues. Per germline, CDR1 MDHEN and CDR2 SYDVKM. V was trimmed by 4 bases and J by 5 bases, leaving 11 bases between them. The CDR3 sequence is CASSWASVETQYF. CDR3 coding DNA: TGTGCCAGCAGTTGGGCTAGCGTGGAGACCCAGTACTTC. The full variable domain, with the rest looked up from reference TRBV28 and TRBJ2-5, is DVKVTQSSRYLVKRTGEKVFLECVQDMDHENMFWYRQDPGLGLRLIYFSYDVKMKEKGDIPEGYSVSREKKERFSLILESASTNQTSMYLCASSWASVETQYFGPGTRLLVL.

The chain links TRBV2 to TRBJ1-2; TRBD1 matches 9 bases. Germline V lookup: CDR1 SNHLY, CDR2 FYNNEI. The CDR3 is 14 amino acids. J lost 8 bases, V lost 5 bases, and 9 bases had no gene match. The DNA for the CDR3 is TGTGCCAGCAGTCCGGAACAGGGGGCGTCGGGCTACACCTTC. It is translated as CASSPEQGASGYTF.

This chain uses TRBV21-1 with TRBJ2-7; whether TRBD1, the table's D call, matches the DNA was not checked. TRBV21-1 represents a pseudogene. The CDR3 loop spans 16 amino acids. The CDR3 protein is CASSNFRDRGKVEQYF. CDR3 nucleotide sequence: TGTGCCAGCAGCAATTTCCGGGACAGGGGAAAAGTCGAGCAGTACTTC.

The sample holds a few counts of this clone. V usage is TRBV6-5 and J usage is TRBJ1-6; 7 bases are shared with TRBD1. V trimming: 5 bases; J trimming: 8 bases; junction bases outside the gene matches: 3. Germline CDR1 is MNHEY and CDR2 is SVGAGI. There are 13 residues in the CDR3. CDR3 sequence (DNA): TGTGCCAGCAGTCGACAGGGTGATTCACCCCTCCACTTT. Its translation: CASSRQGDSPLHF.